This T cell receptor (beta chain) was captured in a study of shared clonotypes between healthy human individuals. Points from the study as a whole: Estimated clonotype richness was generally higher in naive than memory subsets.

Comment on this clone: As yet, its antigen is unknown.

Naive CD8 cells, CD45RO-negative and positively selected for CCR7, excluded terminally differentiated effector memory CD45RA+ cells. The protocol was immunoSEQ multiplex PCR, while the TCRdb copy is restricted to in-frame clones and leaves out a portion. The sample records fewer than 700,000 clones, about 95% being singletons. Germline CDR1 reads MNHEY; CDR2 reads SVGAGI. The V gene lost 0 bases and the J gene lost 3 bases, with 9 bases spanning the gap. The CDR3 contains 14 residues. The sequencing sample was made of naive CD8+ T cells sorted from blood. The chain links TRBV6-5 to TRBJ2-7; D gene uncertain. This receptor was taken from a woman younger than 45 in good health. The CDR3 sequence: CASSYSKPDYEQYF. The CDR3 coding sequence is TGTGCCAGCAGTTACTCGAAGCCAGACTACGAGCAGTACTTC.